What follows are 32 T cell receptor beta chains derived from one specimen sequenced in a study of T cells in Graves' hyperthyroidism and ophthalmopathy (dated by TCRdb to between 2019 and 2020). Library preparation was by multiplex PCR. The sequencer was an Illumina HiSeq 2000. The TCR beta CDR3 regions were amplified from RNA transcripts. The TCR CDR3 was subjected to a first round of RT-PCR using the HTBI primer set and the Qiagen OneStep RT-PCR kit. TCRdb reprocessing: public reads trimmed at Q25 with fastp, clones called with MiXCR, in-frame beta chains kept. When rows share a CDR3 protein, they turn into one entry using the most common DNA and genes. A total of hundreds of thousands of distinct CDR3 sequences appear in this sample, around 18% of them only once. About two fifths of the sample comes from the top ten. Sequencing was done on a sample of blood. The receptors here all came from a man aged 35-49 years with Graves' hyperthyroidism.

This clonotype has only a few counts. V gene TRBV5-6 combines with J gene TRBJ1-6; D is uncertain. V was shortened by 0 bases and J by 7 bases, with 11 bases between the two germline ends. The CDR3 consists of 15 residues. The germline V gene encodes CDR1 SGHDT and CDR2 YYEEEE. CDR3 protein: CASSLVGFGNSPLHF. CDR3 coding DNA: TGTGCCAGCAGCTTGGTGGGGTTTGGGAATTCACCCCTCCACTTT. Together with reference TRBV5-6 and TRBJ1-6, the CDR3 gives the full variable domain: DAGVTQSPTHLIKTRGQQVTLRCSPKSGHDTVSWYQQALGQGPQFIFQYYEEEERQRGNFPDRFSGHQFPNYSSELNVNALLLGDSALYLCASSLVGFGNSPLHFGNGTRLTVT.

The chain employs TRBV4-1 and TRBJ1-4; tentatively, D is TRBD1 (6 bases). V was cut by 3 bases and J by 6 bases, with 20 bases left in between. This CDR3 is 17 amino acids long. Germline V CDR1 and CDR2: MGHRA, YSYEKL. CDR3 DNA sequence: TGCGCCAGCAGCCACTTCTTCAGGGGAAGGCGTCATGAAAAACTGTTTTTT. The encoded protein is CASSHFFRGRRHEKLFF.

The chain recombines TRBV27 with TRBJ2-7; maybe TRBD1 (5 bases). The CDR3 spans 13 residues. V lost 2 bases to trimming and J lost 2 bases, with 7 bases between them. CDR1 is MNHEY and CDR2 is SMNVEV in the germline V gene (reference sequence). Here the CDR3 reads CASSLKQAYEQYF. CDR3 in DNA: TGTGCCAGCAGTTTAAAACAGGCCTACGAGCAGTACTTC.

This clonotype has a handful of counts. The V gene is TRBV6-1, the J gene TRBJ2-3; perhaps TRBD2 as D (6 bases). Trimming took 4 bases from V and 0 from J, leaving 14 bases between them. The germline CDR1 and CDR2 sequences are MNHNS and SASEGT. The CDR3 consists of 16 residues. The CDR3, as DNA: TGTGCCAGCAGTGGGAGCGCGCGGGGCAGCACAGATACGCAGTATTTT. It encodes CASSGSARGSTDTQYF.

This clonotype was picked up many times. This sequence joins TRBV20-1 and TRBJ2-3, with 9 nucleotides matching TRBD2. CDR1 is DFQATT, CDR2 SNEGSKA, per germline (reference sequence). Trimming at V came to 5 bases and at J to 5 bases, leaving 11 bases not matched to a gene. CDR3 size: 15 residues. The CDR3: CSARPGGGAQDTQYF. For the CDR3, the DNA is TGCAGTGCTCGCCCTGGCGGGGGGGCACAAGATACGCAGTATTTT.

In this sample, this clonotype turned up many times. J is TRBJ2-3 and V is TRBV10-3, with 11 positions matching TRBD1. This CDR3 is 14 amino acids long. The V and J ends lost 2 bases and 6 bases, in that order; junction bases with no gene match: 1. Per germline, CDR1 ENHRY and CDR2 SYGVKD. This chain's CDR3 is CAISEGTGGDTQYF. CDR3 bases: TGTGCCATCAGTGAGGGGACAGGGGGTGATACGCAGTATTTT.

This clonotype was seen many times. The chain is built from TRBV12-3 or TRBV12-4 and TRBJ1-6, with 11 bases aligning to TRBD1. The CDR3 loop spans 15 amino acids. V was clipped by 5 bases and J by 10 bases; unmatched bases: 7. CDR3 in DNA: TGTGCCAGCAGTCAGGACAGGGGGCGGGAATCACCCCTCCACTTT. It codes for CASSQDRGRESPLHF.

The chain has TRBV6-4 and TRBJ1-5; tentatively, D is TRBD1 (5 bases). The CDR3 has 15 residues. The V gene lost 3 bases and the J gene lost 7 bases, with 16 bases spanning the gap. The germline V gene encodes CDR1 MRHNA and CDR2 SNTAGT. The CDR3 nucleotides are TGTGCCAGCAGTGAGGGGACGGGGTTTGACCAGCCCCAGCATTTT. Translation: CASSEGTGFDQPQHF.

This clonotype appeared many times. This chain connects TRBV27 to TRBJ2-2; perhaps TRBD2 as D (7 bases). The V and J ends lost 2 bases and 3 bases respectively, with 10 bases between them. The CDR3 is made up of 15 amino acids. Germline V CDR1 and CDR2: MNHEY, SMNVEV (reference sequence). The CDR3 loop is CASSLAGAYTGELFF. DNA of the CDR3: TGTGCCAGCAGTTTAGCGGGGGCCTACACCGGGGAGCTGTTTTTT.

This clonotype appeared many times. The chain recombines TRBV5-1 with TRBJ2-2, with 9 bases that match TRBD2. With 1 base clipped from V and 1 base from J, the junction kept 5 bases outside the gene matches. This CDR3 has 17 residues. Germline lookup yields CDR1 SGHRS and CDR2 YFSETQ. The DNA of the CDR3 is TGCGCCAGCAGCTTGATAGCGGGGGCCCAGAACACCGGGGAGCTGTTTTTT. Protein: CASSLIAGAQNTGELFF.

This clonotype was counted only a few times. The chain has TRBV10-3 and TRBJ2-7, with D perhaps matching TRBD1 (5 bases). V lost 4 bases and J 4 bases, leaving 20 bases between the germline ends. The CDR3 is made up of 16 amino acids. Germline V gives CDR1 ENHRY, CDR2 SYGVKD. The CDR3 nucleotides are TGTGCCATCAGTGTAATCCCGGCAGGGATGGTGTACGAGCAGTACTTC. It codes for CAISVIPAGMVYEQYF.

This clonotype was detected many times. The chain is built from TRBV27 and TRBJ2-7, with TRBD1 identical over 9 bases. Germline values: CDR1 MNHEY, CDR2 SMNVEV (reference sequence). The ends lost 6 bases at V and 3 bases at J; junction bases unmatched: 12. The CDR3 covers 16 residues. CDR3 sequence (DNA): TGTGCCAGCAGCCCCAATCCCCCGGGACAGGGCTACGAGCAGTACTTC. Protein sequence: CASSPNPPGQGYEQYF.

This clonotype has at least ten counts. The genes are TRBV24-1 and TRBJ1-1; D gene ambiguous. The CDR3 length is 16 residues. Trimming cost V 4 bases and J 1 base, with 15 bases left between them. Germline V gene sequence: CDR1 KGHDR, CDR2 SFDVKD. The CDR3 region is CATSDPGPPRNTEAFF. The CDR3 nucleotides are TGTGCCACCAGTGACCCCGGACCCCCGCGGAACACTGAAGCTTTCTTT.

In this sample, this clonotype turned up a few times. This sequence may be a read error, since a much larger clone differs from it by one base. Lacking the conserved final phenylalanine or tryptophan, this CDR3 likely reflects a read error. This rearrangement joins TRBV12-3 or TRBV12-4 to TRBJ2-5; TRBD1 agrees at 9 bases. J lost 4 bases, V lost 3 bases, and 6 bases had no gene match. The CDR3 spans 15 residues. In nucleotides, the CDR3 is TGTGCCAGCAGTTTTACGGACAGGGGCAGAGAGACCCAGTACCTC. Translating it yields CASSFTDRGRETQYL.

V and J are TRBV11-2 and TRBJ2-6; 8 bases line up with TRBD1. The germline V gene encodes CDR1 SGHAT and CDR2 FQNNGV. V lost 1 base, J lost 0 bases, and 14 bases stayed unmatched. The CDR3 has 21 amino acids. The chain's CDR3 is CASSLAWWDRQQSSGANVLTF. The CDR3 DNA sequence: TGTGCCAGCAGCTTAGCTTGGTGGGACAGGCAACAAAGCTCTGGGGCCAACGTCCTGACTTTC.

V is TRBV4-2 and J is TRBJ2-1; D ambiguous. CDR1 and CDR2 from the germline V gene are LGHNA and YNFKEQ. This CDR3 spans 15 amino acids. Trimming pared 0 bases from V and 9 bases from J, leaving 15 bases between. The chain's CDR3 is CASSQDRSQMGEQFF. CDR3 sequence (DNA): TGTGCCAGCAGCCAAGATCGTTCCCAAATGGGTGAGCAGTTCTTC.

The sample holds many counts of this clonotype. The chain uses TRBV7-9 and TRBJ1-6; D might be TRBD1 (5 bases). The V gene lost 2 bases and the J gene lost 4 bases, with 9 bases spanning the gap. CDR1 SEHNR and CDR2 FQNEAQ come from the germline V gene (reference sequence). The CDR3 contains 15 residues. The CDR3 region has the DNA TGTGCCAGCAGCTTATGGACACCGTATAATTCACCCCTCCACTTT. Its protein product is CASSLWTPYNSPLHF.

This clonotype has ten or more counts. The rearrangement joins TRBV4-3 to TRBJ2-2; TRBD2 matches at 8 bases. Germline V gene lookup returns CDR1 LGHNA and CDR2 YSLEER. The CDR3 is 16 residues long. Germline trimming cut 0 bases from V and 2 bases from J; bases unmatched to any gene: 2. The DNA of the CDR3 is TGCGCCAGCAGCCAAGAAGCGGGGGCAAACACCGGGGAGCTGTTTTTT. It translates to CASSQEAGANTGELFF.

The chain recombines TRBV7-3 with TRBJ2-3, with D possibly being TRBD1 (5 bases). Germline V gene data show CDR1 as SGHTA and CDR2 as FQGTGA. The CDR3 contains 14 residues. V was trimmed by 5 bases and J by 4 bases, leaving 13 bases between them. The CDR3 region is CASSLIGRADTQYF. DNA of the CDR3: TGTGCCAGCAGCCTAATCGGCAGGGCAGATACGCAGTATTTT.

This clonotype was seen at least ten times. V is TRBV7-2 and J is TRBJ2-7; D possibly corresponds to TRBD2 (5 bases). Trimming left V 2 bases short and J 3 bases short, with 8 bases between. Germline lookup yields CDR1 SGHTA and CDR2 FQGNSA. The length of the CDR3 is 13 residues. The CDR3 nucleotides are TGTGCCAGCAGCTTAAGACGGGACTACGAGCAGTACTTC. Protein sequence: CASSLRRDYEQYF.

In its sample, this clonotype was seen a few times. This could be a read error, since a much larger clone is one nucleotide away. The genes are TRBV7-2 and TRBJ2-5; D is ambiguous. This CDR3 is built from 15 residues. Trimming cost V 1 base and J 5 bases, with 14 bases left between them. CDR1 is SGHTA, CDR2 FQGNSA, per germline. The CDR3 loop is CASSLGSAAEETQYF. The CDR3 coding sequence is TGTGCCAGCAGCTTAGGGTCCGCAGCAGAGGAGACCCAGTACTTC.

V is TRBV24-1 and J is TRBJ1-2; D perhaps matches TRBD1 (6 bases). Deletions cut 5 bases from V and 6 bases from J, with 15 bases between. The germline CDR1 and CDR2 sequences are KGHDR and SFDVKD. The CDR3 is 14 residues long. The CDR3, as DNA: TGTGCCACCAGTGCCGTCCGGACAGTGGATGGCTACACCTTC. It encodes CATSAVRTVDGYTF.

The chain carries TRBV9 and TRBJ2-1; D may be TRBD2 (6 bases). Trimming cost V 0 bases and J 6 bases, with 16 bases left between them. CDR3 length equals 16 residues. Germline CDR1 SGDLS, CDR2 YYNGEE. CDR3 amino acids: CASSVAGGMSGNEQFF. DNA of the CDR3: TGTGCCAGCAGCGTAGCGGGCGGGATGTCGGGCAATGAGCAGTTCTTC. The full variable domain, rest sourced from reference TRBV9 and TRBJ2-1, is DSGVTQTPKHLITATGQRVTLRCSPRSGDLSVYWYQQSLDQGLQFLIQYYNGEERAKGNILERFSAQQFPDLHSELNLSSLELGDSALYFCASSVAGGMSGNEQFFGPGTRLTVL.

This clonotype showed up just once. The CDR3: CASSLEGGAYEQYF. For the CDR3, the DNA is TGTGCCAGCAGCTTGGAGGGAGGGGCCTACGAGCAGTACTTC. The V and J genes are TRBV7-3 and TRBJ2-7; the match to TRBD2 covers 7 bases. V lost 3 bases, J lost 2 bases, and 4 bases stayed unmatched. The CDR3 runs to 14 residues. Looked up from germline, CDR1 is SGHTA and CDR2 is FQGTGA.

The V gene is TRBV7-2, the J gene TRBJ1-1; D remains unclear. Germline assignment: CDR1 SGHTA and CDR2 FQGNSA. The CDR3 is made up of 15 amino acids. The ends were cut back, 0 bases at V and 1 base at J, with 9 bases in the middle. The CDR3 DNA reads TGTGCCAGCAGCTTAGCCGGTTCGGCGAACACTGAAGCTTTCTTT. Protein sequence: CASSLAGSANTEAFF. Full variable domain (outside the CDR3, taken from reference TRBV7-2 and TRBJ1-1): GAGVSQSPSNKVTEKGKDVELRCDPISGHTALYWYRQSLGQGLEFLIYFQGNSAPDKSGLPSDRFSAERTGGSVSTLTIQRTQQEDSAVYLCASSLAGSANTEAFFGQGTRLTVV.

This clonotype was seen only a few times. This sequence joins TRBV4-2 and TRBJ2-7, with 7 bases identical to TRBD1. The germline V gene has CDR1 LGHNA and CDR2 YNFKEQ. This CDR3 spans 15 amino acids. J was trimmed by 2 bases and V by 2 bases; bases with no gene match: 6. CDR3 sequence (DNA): TGTGCCAGCAGCCAATCCACTACAGGGGCCTACGAGCAGTACTTC. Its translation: CASSQSTTGAYEQYF.

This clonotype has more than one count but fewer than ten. CDR3 nucleotides: TGTGCCAGCAGCTCCGGGACACGCTCCTACGAGCAGTACTTC. Amino acids: CASSSGTRSYEQYF. The chain carries TRBV6-1 and TRBJ2-7; maybe TRBD1 (6 bases). Germline assignment: CDR1 MNHNS and CDR2 SASEGT. CDR3 length equals 14 residues. Trimming removed 6 bases at V and 0 bases at J, with 12 bases between.

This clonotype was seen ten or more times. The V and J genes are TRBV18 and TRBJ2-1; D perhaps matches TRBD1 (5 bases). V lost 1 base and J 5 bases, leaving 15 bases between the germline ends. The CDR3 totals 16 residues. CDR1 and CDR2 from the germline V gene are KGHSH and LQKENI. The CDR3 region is CASSPQPGMLNNEQFF. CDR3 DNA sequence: TGTGCCAGCTCACCACAACCAGGGATGCTGAACAATGAGCAGTTCTTC.

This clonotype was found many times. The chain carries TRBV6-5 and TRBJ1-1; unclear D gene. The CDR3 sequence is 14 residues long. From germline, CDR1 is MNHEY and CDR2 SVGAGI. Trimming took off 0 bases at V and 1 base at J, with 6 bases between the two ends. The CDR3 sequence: CASSYSWGNTEAFF. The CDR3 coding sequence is TGTGCCAGCAGTTACTCGTGGGGGAACACTGAAGCTTTCTTT.

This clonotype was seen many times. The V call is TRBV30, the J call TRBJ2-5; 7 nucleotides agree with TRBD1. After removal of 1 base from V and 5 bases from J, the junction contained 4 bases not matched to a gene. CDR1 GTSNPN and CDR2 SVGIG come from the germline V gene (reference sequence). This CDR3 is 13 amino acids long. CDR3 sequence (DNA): TGTGCCTGGAGTGGTTTCAGGGGGGAGACCCAGTACTTC. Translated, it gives CAWSGFRGETQYF.

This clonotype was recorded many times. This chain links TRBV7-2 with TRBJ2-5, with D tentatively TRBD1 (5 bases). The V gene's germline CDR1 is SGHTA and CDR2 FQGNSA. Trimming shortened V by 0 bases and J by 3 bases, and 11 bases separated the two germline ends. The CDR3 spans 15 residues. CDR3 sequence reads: CASSLAPGREETQYF. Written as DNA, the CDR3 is TGTGCCAGCAGCTTAGCGCCTGGCAGGGAAGAGACCCAGTACTTC. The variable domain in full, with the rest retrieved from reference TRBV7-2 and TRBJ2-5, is GAGVSQSPSNKVTEKGKDVELRCDPISGHTALYWYRQSLGQGLEFLIYFQGNSAPDKSGLPSDRFSAERTGGSVSTLTIQRTQQEDSAVYLCASSLAPGREETQYFGPGTRLLVL.

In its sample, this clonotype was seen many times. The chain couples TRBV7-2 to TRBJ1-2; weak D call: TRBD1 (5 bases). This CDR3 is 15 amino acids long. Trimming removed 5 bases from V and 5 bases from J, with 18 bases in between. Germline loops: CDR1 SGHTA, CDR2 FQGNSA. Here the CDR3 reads CASSLRTRGGYGYTF. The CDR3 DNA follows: TGTGCCAGCAGCCTCCGGACCCGGGGGGGATATGGCTACACCTTC. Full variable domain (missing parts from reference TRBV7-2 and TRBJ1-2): GAGVSQSPSNKVTEKGKDVELRCDPISGHTALYWYRQSLGQGLEFLIYFQGNSAPDKSGLPSDRFSAERTGGSVSTLTIQRTQQEDSAVYLCASSLRTRGGYGYTFGSGTRLTVV.